This T cell receptor beta chain was found in a study of blood T cell repertoires in COVID-19. Clones were sequenced by immunoSEQ multiplex PCR, and TCRdb holds only the in-frame ones, with some missing. This sample has about 170,000 clones, with 70% to 90% found just once. CDR3 length: 20 residues. Living in 24 US areas, the participants were between 18 and 89 years of age. Cohort placement rested on clinical history that participants reported themselves. The receptor was isolated from a woman aged 50 to 65 who had recovered from COVID-19. This chain links TRBV21-1 with TRBJ2-5; TRBD2 reflects the table's D call only, with no check against the DNA. TRBV21-1 is recorded as a pseudogene. The sample consisted of PBMCs or T cells enriched from blood (not recorded which). CDR3 in amino acids: CASSKPDSGRADKRRETQYF. The CDR3 coding sequence is TGTGCCAGCAGCAAACCTGATAGCGGGAGGGCCGATAAAAGAAGGGAGACCCAGTACTTC.